The entry below gives a single T cell receptor (beta chain) sequence along with its context. Antigen: not known. Each TRB cDNA library was prepared by 5' RACE (with UMI labels). TCRdb re-called the 5' RACE reads; one entry per CDR3 protein, DNA not given. This table lists approximately 120,000 distinct CDR3 sequences. Researchers reported sorting every CD8+ T cell subset in triplicate, under 350,000 cells per sort. The CDR3 is 13 residues long. The V gene's germline CDR1 is MGHDK and CDR2 SYGVNS. This sample was included in a study of CXCR3-negative and CXCR3-positive naive CD8 T cells. Study results and caveats: Relative to CXCR3-negative naive cells, CXCR3-positive naive cells had more hydrophobic TRB CDR3s. Researchers reported similar TRBV-TRBJ usage in naive CXCR3-negative and CXCR3-positive cells, though memory differed.

Sequencing was performed on naive CXCR3+ CD8+ T cells from blood. As to subset: CD45RO-CCR7+CD27+CD95- naive CD8+ T cells expressing CXCR3 (TNR3+). The source of this sequence is a human donor in good health. Some clones in this sample may be carry-over from other donors' samples. The V call is TRBV25-1, the J call TRBJ1-6. CDR3: CASSEDNNSPLHF.